The 27 T cell receptor beta chains reported below all come from one sample, sequenced in a study of shared clonotypes between healthy human individuals. The repertoire was sequenced with immunoSEQ multiplex PCR; TCRdb's copy has only in-frame clones and lacks some. The table lists about 650,000 clones, about 95% of them singletons. Terminally differentiated effector memory CD45RA+ cells were left out of the naive CD8 fraction, which was CD45RO-negative and positively selected for CCR7. Sequenced material: naive CD8+ T cells sorted from blood. The origin of the receptors is a woman in her 30s in good health.

The chain carries TRBV6-1 and TRBJ2-7; D uncertain. V shed 2 bases and J shed 3 bases, with 11 bases lying between them. The CDR3 contains 14 residues. Per germline, CDR1 MNHNS and CDR2 SASEGT. CDR3 sequence: CASSESGWGYEQYF. CDR3 bases: TGTGCCAGCAGTGAATCAGGTTGGGGCTACGAGCAGTACTTC.

V usage is TRBV27 and J usage is TRBJ2-7, with 9 bases fitting TRBD2. Germline trimming cut 3 bases from V and 6 bases from J; bases unmatched to any gene: 6. Germline loops: CDR1 MNHEY, CDR2 SMNVEV (reference sequence). This CDR3 has 14 residues. The CDR3 DNA follows: TGTGCCAGCAGTTTGAGTAGCGGGAGCTCCGAGCAGTACTTC. Protein product: CASSLSSGSSEQYF.

This chain connects TRBV27 to TRBJ2-6, with D possibly TRBD2 on 6 matching bases. The CDR3 loop spans 17 amino acids. V was trimmed by 5 bases and J by 3 bases, leaving 17 bases between them. The V gene's germline CDR1 is MNHEY and CDR2 SMNVEV (reference sequence). As DNA, the CDR3 is TGTGCCAGCAGTCGGGGAGGATTGGAATTTGGGGCCAACGTCCTGACTTTC. Protein sequence: CASSRGGLEFGANVLTF.

The CDR3 coding sequence is TGTGCCCTCCTAGGGTCCACGAACCACTACGAGCAGTACTTC. As protein: CALLGSTNHYEQYF. The chain carries TRBV2 and TRBJ2-7; D gene uncertain. Germline V lookup: CDR1 SNHLY, CDR2 FYNNEI. This CDR3 is built from 14 residues. Trimming took 11 bases from V and 3 from J, leaving 20 bases between them.

The chain joins TRBV18 to TRBJ2-3; 13 bases map to TRBD2. The CDR3 spans 16 residues. With 5 bases clipped from V and 2 bases from J, the junction kept 4 bases outside the gene matches. From germline, CDR1 is KGHSH and CDR2 LQKENI. CDR3 sequence (DNA): TGTGCCAGCTCAGCGGGACTAGCGGGAATCACAGATACGCAGTATTTT. It encodes CASSAGLAGITDTQYF.

The V call is TRBV7-8, the J call TRBJ1-2, with TRBD1 matching 9 bases. The CDR3 has 16 amino acids. V dropped 3 bases and J dropped 2; count of bases not matched to a gene: 7. Germline V gene data show CDR1 as SGHVS and CDR2 as FQNEAQ. CDR3 DNA: TGTGCCAGCAGCTTCGCGCGAGGACAGGGGAACTATGGCTACACCTTC. Translating it yields CASSFARGQGNYGYTF.

The chain links TRBV7-6 to TRBJ2-7, with a possible D match to TRBD1 (6 bases). The V and J ends lost 6 bases and 5 bases respectively, with 14 bases between them. Per the germline V gene, CDR1 is SGHVS and CDR2 is FNYEAQ. The CDR3 is made up of 13 amino acids. CDR3 protein: CASRGRDNHEQYF. DNA for the CDR3: TGTGCCAGCAGGGGCCGGGACAACCACGAGCAGTACTTC.

This chain links TRBV28 with TRBJ1-1; a weak D match, TRBD1 (6 bases). The CDR3 runs 13 residues. Trimming removed 7 bases from V and 4 bases from J, with 13 bases in between. The germline CDR1 and CDR2 sequences are MDHEN and SYDVKM. The CDR3 DNA reads TGTGCCAGCACCCTGATGGGGGCCACTGAAGCTTTCTTT. Its protein product is CASTLMGATEAFF.

This clone was observed once. V gene TRBV7-6 combines with J gene TRBJ2-7; TRBD2 matches at 9 bases. Trimming took 5 bases from V and 1 from J; bases not matched to a gene: 9. This CDR3 region has 16 residues. Germline lookup yields CDR1 SGHVS and CDR2 FNYEAQ. CDR3 DNA sequence: TGTGCCAGCAGCCGCATGACTAGCGGAAGTTCCTACGAGCAGTACTTC. Protein: CASSRMTSGSSYEQYF.

The chain uses TRBV2 and TRBJ2-7, with D maybe TRBD1 (5 bases). V was trimmed by 6 bases and J by 0 bases, leaving 9 bases between them. Germline CDR1 reads SNHLY; CDR2 reads FYNNEI. The CDR3 runs 13 residues. The CDR3 loop is CASRDSSSYEQYF. CDR3 nucleotides: TGTGCCAGCAGAGACAGTAGCTCCTACGAGCAGTACTTC. Full variable domain (missing parts from reference TRBV2 and TRBJ2-7): EPEVTQTPSHQVTQMGQEVILRCVPISNHLYFYWYRQILGQKVEFLVSFYNNEISEKSEIFDDQFSVERPDGSNFTLKIRSTKLEDSAMYFCASRDSSSYEQYFGPGTRLTVT.

The rearrangement uses TRBV9 and TRBJ2-5; 11 bases map to TRBD2. With the DNA end fitting TRBJ2-7 better, the J assignment may be wrong. Germline-derived CDR1 and CDR2 are SGDLS and YYNGEE. CDR3 length: 15 residues. The CDR3 DNA reads as TGTGCCAGCAGCGCGGGACTAGCGGAATCCTACGAGCAGTACTTC. Its protein product is CASSAGLAESYEQYF.

This clone was seen a handful of times. The rearrangement uses TRBV29-1 and TRBJ1-5; possible D gene TRBD1, 6 bases. The germline V gene encodes CDR1 SQVTM and CDR2 ANQGSEA. With 7 bases removed from V and 1 base from J, the gap between germline ends came to 17 bases. The CDR3 spans 15 residues. The CDR3 coding sequence is TGCAGCGCCGAGGGCCGACAGGACAGCAATCAGCCCCAGCATTTT. Translating it yields CSAEGRQDSNQPQHF.

In nucleotides, the CDR3 is TGCGCCAGCAGCCGTCCCGGGACAGGGGACGCGTATGGCTACACCTTC. Protein sequence: CASSRPGTGDAYGYTF. The chain carries TRBV4-1 and TRBJ1-2; 10 positions match TRBD1. Germline assignment: CDR1 MGHRA and CDR2 YSYEKL. V lost 4 bases, J lost 5 bases, and 10 bases stayed unmatched. CDR3 length: 16 amino acids.

This clone was seen only once. The J gene is TRBJ1-2, the V gene TRBV7-9, with D perhaps TRBD1 (6 bases). Germline V gives CDR1 SEHNR, CDR2 FQNEAQ (reference sequence). Trimming removed 1 base from V and 5 bases from J, with 11 bases in between. The CDR3 loop spans 14 amino acids. CDR3 sequence: CASSLGGGRYGYTF. DNA for the CDR3: TGTGCCAGCAGCTTAGGTGGGGGCCGTTATGGCTACACCTTC.

The chain links TRBV5-4 to TRBJ2-2, with 12 bases that match TRBD2. V lost 4 bases, J lost 5 bases, and 3 bases stayed unmatched. Germline V lookup: CDR1 SGHNT, CDR2 YYREEE (reference sequence). The CDR3 runs to 15 residues. CDR3 protein: CASSPTSGSTGELFF. The CDR3 DNA is TGTGCCAGCAGCCCGACTAGCGGGAGTACCGGGGAGCTGTTTTTT.

On this clone itself: Additional DNA sequences in this sample encode the identical CDR3. The rearrangement joins TRBV5-6 to TRBJ2-7, with 9 positions matching TRBD1. Germline CDR1 and CDR2: SGHDT and YYEEEE. Unmatched junction bases numbered 2, after V lost 3 bases and J lost 4 bases. The CDR3 runs 13 residues. CDR3 in DNA: TGTGCCAGCAGCTGGGGGACAGGGTACGAGCAGTACTTC. Protein product: CASSWGTGYEQYF.

The chain combines TRBV7-6 with TRBJ2-7, with a possible D match to TRBD1 (6 bases). Per germline, CDR1 SGHVS and CDR2 FNYEAQ. The CDR3 runs to 17 residues. V was pared by 1 base and J by 3 bases, with 19 bases between. The CDR3 DNA reads as TGTGCCAGCAGCTTAGATCTAAGGGGGACGGGCCACTACGAGCAGTACTTC. The encoded protein is CASSLDLRGTGHYEQYF. Filled out from reference TRBV7-6 and TRBJ2-7, the complete variable domain reads GAGVSQSPRYKVTKRGQDVALRCDPISGHVSLYWYRQALGQGPEFLTYFNYEAQQDKSGLPNDRFSAERPEGSISTLTIQRTEQRDSAMYRCASSLDLRGTGHYEQYFGPGTRLTVT.

This chain joins TRBV6-5 and TRBJ2-5, with 8 bases aligning to TRBD2. The closer fit of TRBJ2-7 to the DNA end suggests the J call may be wrong. CDR3 length: 15 amino acids. CDR1 is MNHEY and CDR2 is SVGAGI in the germline V gene. CDR3 DNA: TGTGCCAGCAGCCCCCAGGGTGCGGGAGGTTACGAGCAGTACTTC. It is translated as CASSPQGAGGYEQYF.

The chain joins TRBV13 to TRBJ2-1; D is undetermined. The V end was cut by 0 bases, the J end by 0 bases, with 6 bases between. The CDR3 totals 15 residues. Germline V lookup: CDR1 PRHDT, CDR2 FYEKMQ (reference sequence). The CDR3 bases are TGTGCCAGCAGCTTAGGCGTTAGCTCCTACAATGAGCAGTTCTTC. It is translated as CASSLGVSSYNEQFF.

V and J are TRBV9 and TRBJ2-3; D remains ambiguous. The CDR3 sequence is 13 residues long. Trimming cost V 3 bases and J 3 bases, with 8 bases left between them. Germline V CDR1 and CDR2: SGDLS, YYNGEE. CDR3 in amino acids: CASSGSLTDTQYF. DNA of the CDR3: TGTGCCAGCAGCGGGAGTTTAACAGATACGCAGTATTTT.

The J gene is TRBJ1-2, the V gene TRBV19, with 8 nucleotides matching TRBD1. V trimming: 3 bases; J trimming: 4 bases; junction bases outside the gene matches: 4. The CDR3 loop spans 14 amino acids. Germline V gene lookup returns CDR1 LNHDA and CDR2 SQIVND (reference sequence). For the CDR3, the DNA is TGTGCCAGTAGTATGTCCGGGACAGGCTATGGCTACACCTTC. It translates to CASSMSGTGYGYTF.

V and J are TRBV5-1 and TRBJ2-2; the D gene is possibly TRBD1 (7 bases). Trimming cost V 4 bases and J 14 bases, with 24 bases left between them. The germline CDR1 and CDR2 sequences are SGHRS and YFSETQ. This CDR3 is 15 amino acids long. CDR3 coding DNA: TGCGCCAGCAGCCCTTGGGACAGCGGGTCTGTCGAACTGTTTTTT. Its translation: CASSPWDSGSVELFF.

The chain carries TRBV6-1 and TRBJ1-2, with D unresolved. V was shortened by 1 base and J by 8 bases, with 5 bases between the two germline ends. The germline V gene has CDR1 MNHNS and CDR2 SASEGT. This CDR3 has 11 amino acids. The CDR3 loop reads CASSEGIGYTF. DNA for the CDR3: TGTGCCAGCAGTGAAGGGATCGGCTACACCTTC.

The chain links TRBV27 to TRBJ1-2; TRBD1 aligns across 12 bases. From germline, CDR1 is MNHEY and CDR2 SMNVEV (reference sequence). The V segment lost 6 bases and the J segment 4 bases; nucleotides outside the gene matches: 6. The CDR3 loop spans 15 amino acids. CDR3 nucleotides: TGTGCCAGCAGATATTCGGGACAGGGGGCCTATGGCTACACCTTC. Its translation is CASRYSGQGAYGYTF.

This CDR3 reads CASSPLDPAVPQHF. In DNA form, the CDR3 reads TGTGCCAGCAGCCCACTGGACCCGGCGGTACCCCAGCATTTT. This chain connects TRBV7-8 to TRBJ1-5; D is undetermined. CDR3 length equals 14 residues. The V and J ends lost 5 bases and 10 bases respectively, with 18 bases between them. Germline V CDR1 and CDR2: SGHVS, FQNEAQ.

The genes are TRBV11-2 and TRBJ2-5; 7 bases are a match to TRBD1. The CDR3 is 14 residues long. The V segment lost 1 base and the J segment 5 bases; nucleotides outside the gene matches: 4. Germline CDR1 reads SGHAT; CDR2 reads FQNNGV. The CDR3 protein is CASSLGQGVETQYF. The CDR3, as DNA: TGTGCCAGCAGCTTAGGACAGGGTGTGGAGACCCAGTACTTC.

The chain carries TRBV6-1 and TRBJ2-2, with TRBD1 identical over 8 bases. V gave up 2 bases and J gave up 5 bases; unmatched junction bases: 16. The CDR3 extends over 19 amino acids. Germline loops: CDR1 MNHNS, CDR2 SASEGT. The CDR3 sequence: CASSETGTGLTYGTGELFF. For the CDR3, the DNA is TGTGCCAGCAGTGAAACCGGGACAGGCCTAACCTATGGAACCGGGGAGCTGTTTTTT.